A selection of T cell receptor beta chains follows, all from one sample in a study of T cell repertoires in cytomegalovirus infection. Each CDR3 protein gets one entry after TCRdb re-called the reads with MiXCR. The table has roughly 630,000 distinct CDR3 sequences, 20% to 30% seen once. Sequenced material: CD8+ T cells from PBMCs. The receptors here all came from a human donor in good health (CMV status not recorded). Some clones in this sample may be carry-over from other donors' samples. The CDR3 runs from the conserved cysteine through the conserved F or W. The D gene is left open where the match is weak. Not all rows give a size; the values are once, few, many and, for expanded clones, a class.

v_call	clone_size	d_call	j_call	cdr3_nt	cdr3_aa
TRBV7-9	few	.	TRBJ2-5	TGTGCCAGCAGTCGAGGGGGGGGGCGAGGACAAGAGACCCAGTACTTC	CASSRGGGRGQETQYF
TRBV12-3/TRBV12-4	.	.	TRBJ2-7	TGTGCCAGCAGCTCTGGCGTTTTCAGCTCCTACGAGCAGTACTTC	CASSSGVFSSYEQYF
TRBV3-1	once	.	TRBJ2-5	TGTGCCAGCAGCCAAGATCCAGGGTGGGGTGCAGAGACCCAGTACTTC	CASSQDPGWGAETQYF
TRBV7-8	many	.	TRBJ1-1	TGTGCCAGCAGCTTAGGGTCCTGGGGGGTGAACACTGAAGCTTTCTTT	CASSLGSWGVNTEAFF
TRBV29-1	.	.	TRBJ2-1	TGCAGCGTTGAAGTCAGGGATTACAATGAGCAGTTCTTC	CSVEVRDYNEQFF
TRBV6-5	.	.	TRBJ2-1	TGTGCCAGCCGATCTCCCGTTGAGCAGTTCTTC	CASRSPVEQFF
TRBV2	.	.	TRBJ2-1	TGTGCCAGCATCGGGGGCTCCTACAATGAGCAGTTCTTC	CASIGGSYNEQFF
TRBV4-1	many	.	TRBJ2-3	TGCGCCAGCAGCCAAGTAGGGGTCGGCACAGATACGCAGTATTTT	CASSQVGVGTDTQYF
TRBV20-1	few	.	TRBJ2-7	TGCAGTGCGCGAAGCAGGGGAGACGAGCAGTACTTC	CSARSRGDEQYF
TRBV14	many	.	TRBJ1-1	TGTGCCAGCAGCCGCGGGGCCGAAGCTTTCTTT	CASSRGAEAFF
TRBV7-9	few	.	TRBJ2-2	TGTGCCAGCAGTCCCAGGGGCGGGAACACCGGGGAGCTGTTTTTT	CASSPRGGNTGELFF
TRBV25-1	few	.	TRBJ1-2	TGTGCCAGCAGTGAATTGGGGCAGGGTGGAGGCTATGGCTACACCTTC	CASSELGQGGGYGYTF
TRBV4-3	few	.	TRBJ1-1	TGCGCCAGCAGCCAAGAAGGGGGGATTCTAGCTGAAGCTTTCTTT	CASSQEGGILAEAFF
TRBV10-3	.	.	TRBJ2-3	TGTGCCATCAGTGAGTCTGGGGGCGGCACAGATACGCAGTATTTT	CAISESGGGTDTQYF
TRBV27	few	.	TRBJ2-1	TGTGCCAGCAGGGCCGGGGGGCGCGGGAATGAGCAGTTCTTC	CASRAGGRGNEQFF
TRBV29-1	few	TRBD2	TRBJ2-3	TGCAGCGTTGAAACTAGCGGGGGCCCTAGGGATACGCAGTATTTT	CSVETSGGPRDTQYF
TRBV7-9	few	TRBD1	TRBJ1-2	TGTGCCAGCAGCCTAGAAATTTCGACAGGGGACTATGGCTACACCTTC	CASSLEISTGDYGYTF
TRBV7-2	many	.	TRBJ2-5	TGTGCCAGCGGGGTACAAGAGACCCAGTACTTC	CASGVQETQYF
TRBV18	.	.	TRBJ2-1	TGTGCCAGCTCACCACCGGAACATTACTACAATGAGCAGTTCTTC	CASSPPEHYYNEQFF
TRBV7-6	many	.	TRBJ1-1	TGTGCCAGCAGCCCAAAGACAGCGGTAATGAACACTGAAGCTTTCTTT	CASSPKTAVMNTEAFF
TRBV2	.	.	TRBJ1-5	TGTGCCAGCAGTGAAAATGACGTCAGGGTTTCCAATCAGCCCCAGCATTTT	CASSENDVRVSNQPQHF
TRBV20-1	once	TRBD1	TRBJ1-2	TGCAGTGCCCGCCCTGCGGGACAGGGGGCACATCGCTACACCTTC	CSARPAGQGAHRYTF
TRBV28	few	.	TRBJ2-5	TGTGCCAGCAGTTTATCTTTTTCGAGGGGACATAGAGAAGAGACCCAGTACTTC	CASSLSFSRGHREETQYF
TRBV15	.	.	TRBJ1-2	TGTGCCACCTCAAGTAGTAAGAGGTCCGACTATGGCTACACCTTC	CATSSSKRSDYGYTF
TRBV14	.	.	TRBJ2-5	TGTGCCAGCAGCCAAGATCTAGGCATGGTCGAGACCCAGTACTTC	CASSQDLGMVETQYF
TRBV12-3/TRBV12-4	.	TRBD1	TRBJ2-1	TGTGCCAGCAGTTGGCAGGGGGGACAGGACAATGAGCAGTTCTTC	CASSWQGGQDNEQFF
TRBV5-1	.	.	TRBJ2-4	TGCGCCAGCAGCCCGCTATCCTTAGCCAAAAACATTCAGTACTTC	CASSPLSLAKNIQYF
TRBV19	.	TRBD2	TRBJ2-7	TGTGCCAGTACCGAACGGAGGGAGGGAAGTGGCTACGAGCAGTACTTC	CASTERREGSGYEQYF
TRBV7-6	many	.	TRBJ2-7	TGTGCCAGCAGCTCCGAGGGGGGCCACTCCTACGAGCAGTACTTC	CASSSEGGHSYEQYF
TRBV15	few	.	TRBJ2-1	TGTGCCACCAGCAGTCGGGTGGGGAATGAGCAGTTCTTC	CATSSRVGNEQFF
TRBV28	many	.	TRBJ1-4	TGTGCCAGCAATTTTAGAGCGCCCGCGGCTAATGAAAAACTGTTTTTT	CASNFRAPAANEKLFF
TRBV12-3/TRBV12-4	.	.	TRBJ2-5	TGTGCCAGCAGCGGACAGTCTCAAGAGACCCAGTACTTC	CASSGQSQETQYF
TRBV7-2	many	TRBD1	TRBJ2-3	TGTGCCAGCAGCTTCCGCCGGACAGGGCTCACAGATACGCAGTATTTT	CASSFRRTGLTDTQYF
TRBV4-2	.	.	TRBJ1-6	TGTGCCAGCAGCCAGGACGGACAGCCAAGCTCCTATAATTCACCCCTCCACTTT	CASSQDGQPSSYNSPLHF
TRBV28	few	TRBD1	TRBJ2-3	TGTGCCAGCAGTACCGACAGGGGCACAGATACGCAGTATTTT	CASSTDRGTDTQYF
TRBV12-3/TRBV12-4	few	.	TRBJ2-7	TGTGCCAGCAGTTTAGCGTTTATGGGCGAGCAGTACTTC	CASSLAFMGEQYF
TRBV9	once	.	TRBJ1-5	TGTGCCAGCAGCGTAGGAGGCCCGGAGGGAAGCCAGCCCCAGCATTTT	CASSVGGPEGSQPQHF
TRBV27	.	.	TRBJ1-1	TGTGCCAGCAGCATCCCGCCAACGAGGGCCGGCACTGAAGCTTTCTTT	CASSIPPTRAGTEAFF
TRBV28	.	.	TRBJ2-1	TGTGCCAGCAGTTTCACCCTAGGGGGGAAGGACAATGAGCAGTTCTTC	CASSFTLGGKDNEQFF
TRBV7-9	.	TRBD2	TRBJ2-1	TGTGCCAGCAGCTTGACTAGCGGGGGGCGCTATGAGCAGTTCTTC	CASSLTSGGRYEQFF
TRBV6-2/TRBV6-3	.	TRBD1	TRBJ1-2	TGTGCCAGCAGTTACGGGCGACAGGGGACGCGGTATGGCTACACCTTC	CASSYGRQGTRYGYTF
TRBV19	.	.	TRBJ1-5	TGTGCCACAGCTCCGGGACGGCCCAATCAGCCCCAGCATTTT	CATAPGRPNQPQHF
TRBV7-9	many	.	TRBJ1-4	TGTGCCAGCAGCGGGACTTGGGAAAATGAAAAACTGTTTTTT	CASSGTWENEKLFF
TRBV12-3/TRBV12-4	many	.	TRBJ2-3	TGTGCCAGCAGTTTTCGGGATGCAACCTGGCACACAGATACGCAGTATTTT	CASSFRDATWHTDTQYF
TRBV15	.	TRBD1	TRBJ2-2	TGTGCCACCAGCACCTTTCAGGGGGAGACCGGGGAGCTGTTTTTT	CATSTFQGETGELFF
TRBV29-1	.	.	TRBJ2-7	TGCAGCGTTGAAAGCGGGGTGGCGGGGGCTAGCTACGAGCAGTACTTC	CSVESGVAGASYEQYF
TRBV6-2/TRBV6-3	many	.	TRBJ2-1	TGTGCCAGCAGTTACTCCAGGCAGATCAATGAGCAGTTCTTC	CASSYSRQINEQFF
TRBV5-1	few	.	TRBJ2-1	TGCGCCAGCAGCTTCGGAGAGCCACTCAAGGGGGAGCAGTTCTTC	CASSFGEPLKGEQFF
TRBV7-6	few	.	TRBJ1-2	TGTGCCAGCAGCTTAGAGGCAGGGACGGGCTATGGCTACACCTTC	CASSLEAGTGYGYTF
TRBV4-2	.	TRBD2	TRBJ2-4	TGTGCCAGCAGCCACCCTGAAGCGGGGGGTAAAAACATTCAGTACTTC	CASSHPEAGGKNIQYF
TRBV10-2	few	.	TRBJ2-6	TGCGCCAGCAGTGAGACAGGGATAACCTCTGGGGCCAACGTCCTGACTTTC	CASSETGITSGANVLTF
TRBV7-6	few	.	TRBJ2-1	TGTGCCAGCAGGGGGGACGGTGACAATGAGCAGTTCTTC	CASRGDGDNEQFF
TRBV27	few	.	TRBJ1-1	TGTGCCAGCAGTTTATTCGGTAGGGAAGCTTTCTTT	CASSLFGREAFF